The clone carrying this T cell receptor beta chain was seen at least ten times. Its cognate antigen is unknown. TCRdb passed the 5' RACE reads through MiXCR, listing each CDR3 protein once. This table holds 200,000 to 250,000 distinct CDR3 sequences, about 7.5% found once. The sample belongs to a study of identical twins. Study-level results: There was an excess of low generation probability in the out-of-frame alpha sequences that twins shared. Conclusions rested on cross-sectional statistics rather than following the same donors. Insertions ran lower in abundant cord blood beta clonotypes, though not in memory repertoires.

The CDR3 totals 12 residues. V gave up 10 bases and J gave up 1 base, with 10 bases separating them. The donor group consisted entirely of healthy Caucasians. These sequences were also reported in another study, on yellow fever vaccine responses in identical twins.

The chain employs TRBV12-3 or TRBV12-4 and TRBJ1-1; D remains ambiguous. The material sequenced was CD8+ T cells sorted from blood. The source is a woman younger than 35 in good health. The CDR3: CAIRGPNTEAFF. The CDR3 DNA is TGTGCCATTCGAGGGCCGAACACTGAAGCTTTCTTT.